This T cell receptor beta chain came from a study of T cells in narcolepsy. Study information: Enrolled donors included narcolepsy type 1 or type 2 patients and healthy controls. Study outcomes and limitations: Some memory CD4+ repertoires had no autoreactive clone sequences. Healthy controls reportedly lacked the autoreactive clonotypes serially found in patients' blood.

Germline CDR1 reads SGDLS; CDR2 reads YYNGEE. V was clipped by 2 bases and J by 5 bases; unmatched bases: 5. The CDR3 is made up of 15 amino acids. Concerning this clone itself: Its cognate antigen is unknown.

Clones were sequenced by immunoSEQ multiplex PCR, and TCRdb holds only the in-frame ones, with some missing. The sample lists about 27,000 clones, around nine tenths seen once, with 0.9% to 1.2% in the top ten. The clonotype was recovered from a human donor with narcolepsy. The V gene is TRBV9, the J gene TRBJ2-1; 9 nucleotides agree with TRBD1. Sequenced input: CD45RA- memory CD4+ T cells from PBMCs. CDR3 region: CASSVGQGQHNEQFF. CDR3 DNA: TGTGCCAGCAGCGTGGGACAGGGACAACACAATGAGCAGTTCTTC.